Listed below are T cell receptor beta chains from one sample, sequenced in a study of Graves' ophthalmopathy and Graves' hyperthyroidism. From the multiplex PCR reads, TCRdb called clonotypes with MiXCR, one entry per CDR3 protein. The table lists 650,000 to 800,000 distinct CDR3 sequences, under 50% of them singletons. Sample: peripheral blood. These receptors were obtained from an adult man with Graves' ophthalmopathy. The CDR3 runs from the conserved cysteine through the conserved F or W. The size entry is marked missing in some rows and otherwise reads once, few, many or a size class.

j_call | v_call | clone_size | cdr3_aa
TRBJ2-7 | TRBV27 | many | CASSYNRGHEQYF
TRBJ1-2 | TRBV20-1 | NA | CSARDRQGYGYTF
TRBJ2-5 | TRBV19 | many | CASSMLGEGETQYF
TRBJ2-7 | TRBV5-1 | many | CASSLNGGHVSYEQYF
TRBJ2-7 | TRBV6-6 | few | CASSAGQISSYEQYF
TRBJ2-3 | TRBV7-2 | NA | CASSLGGGGPTTDTQYF
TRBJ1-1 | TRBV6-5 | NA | CARCPPGHFFEAFF
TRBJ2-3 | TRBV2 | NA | CASSEAQGVGGQDTQYF
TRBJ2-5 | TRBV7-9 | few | CASSPGTQYF
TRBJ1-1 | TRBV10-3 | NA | CAIGQSGTPNTEAFF
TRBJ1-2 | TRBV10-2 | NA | CASSESKVNYGYTF
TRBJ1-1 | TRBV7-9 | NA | CASSLVFQGGGLNTEAFF
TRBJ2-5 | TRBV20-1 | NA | CSARDSGGEEETQYF
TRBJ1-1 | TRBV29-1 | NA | CSVESGGGYTEAFF
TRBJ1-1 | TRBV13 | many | CASSFAGGKAFF
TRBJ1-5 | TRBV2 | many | CASSLGTGENQPQHF
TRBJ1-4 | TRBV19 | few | CASSLGHGDRSNLATNEKLFF
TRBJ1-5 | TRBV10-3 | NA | CASSYPEWGGSRPQHF
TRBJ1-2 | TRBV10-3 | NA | CAISRTGGDYGYTF
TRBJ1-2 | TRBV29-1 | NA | CSVEDAWTGYTF
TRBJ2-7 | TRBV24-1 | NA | CATSEGGAAYEQYF
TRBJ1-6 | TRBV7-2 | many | CASSYTPGQRDSPLHF
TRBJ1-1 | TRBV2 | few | CAGSGTGNTEAFF
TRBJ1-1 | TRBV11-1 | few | CASSRGRGENTEAFF
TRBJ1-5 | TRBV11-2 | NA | CASMRVNQPQHF
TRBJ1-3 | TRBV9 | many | CASSATAGNTIYF
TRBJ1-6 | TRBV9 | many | CASSEGGGRGSPLHF
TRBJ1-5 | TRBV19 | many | CASQYRTGSTQPQHF
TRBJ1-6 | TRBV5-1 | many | CASSLDRHNSPLHF
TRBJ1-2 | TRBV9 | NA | CASSVEQGYGYTF
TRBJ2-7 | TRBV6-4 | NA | CASSYNQGSYEQYF
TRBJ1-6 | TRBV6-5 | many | CASMGESWNSPLHF
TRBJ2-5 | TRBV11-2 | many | CASSFGLSQETQYF
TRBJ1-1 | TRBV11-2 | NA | CASSLEGGGMNTEAFF
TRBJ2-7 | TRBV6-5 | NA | CASTYTPGRPIYEQYF
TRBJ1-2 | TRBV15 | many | CATSRDIGTDTGTYGYTF
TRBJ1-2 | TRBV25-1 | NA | CASSARDRANYGYTF
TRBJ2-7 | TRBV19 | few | CASSISDTGEQYF
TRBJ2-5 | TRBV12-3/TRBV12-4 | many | CASSPRQGLGETQYF
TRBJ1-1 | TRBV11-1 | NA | CASDKTNTEAFF
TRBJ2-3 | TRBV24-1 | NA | CATSDRDRGTDTQYF
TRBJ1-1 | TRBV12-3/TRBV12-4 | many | CATGGYEAFF
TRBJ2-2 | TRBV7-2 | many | CASSLITGLSGTGELFF
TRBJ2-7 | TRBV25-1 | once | CASLGVADYEQYF
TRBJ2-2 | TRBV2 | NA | CASRLELNTGELFF
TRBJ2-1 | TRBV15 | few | CATSRANGGIDEQFF
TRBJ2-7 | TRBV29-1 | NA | CSVELADHYEQYF
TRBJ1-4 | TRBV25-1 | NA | CVSSARPRPYEVF
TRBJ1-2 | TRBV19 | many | CASRAQGADYGYTF
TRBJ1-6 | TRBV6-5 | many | CASSRGRPNSPLHF
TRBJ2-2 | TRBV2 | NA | CASRGFGTSGANTGELFF
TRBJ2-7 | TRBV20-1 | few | CSARGAPGTGRNEQYF
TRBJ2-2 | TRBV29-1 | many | CSAGGTDFPNTGELFF
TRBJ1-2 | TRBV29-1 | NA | CSTDTGTFYGYTF
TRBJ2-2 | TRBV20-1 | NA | CSARDRLAGVGELFF
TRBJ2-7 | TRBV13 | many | CASSLTTAEQYF
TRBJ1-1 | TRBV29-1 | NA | CSVGALNTEAFF
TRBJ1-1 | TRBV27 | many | CASGEGTEAFF
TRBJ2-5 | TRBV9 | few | CASSLGGGHGTQYF
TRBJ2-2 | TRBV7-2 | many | CASSQRTVNTGELFF